The rows below give T cell receptor beta chains drawn from one sample of a study of T cells in Graves' hyperthyroidism and ophthalmopathy. TCRdb processed the multiplex PCR reads anew with MiXCR; each CDR3 protein has one entry. The data hold 500,000 to 700,000 distinct CDR3 sequences, with roughly a sixth observed a single time. The sample was blood. These receptors came from a woman between 18 and 30 years old with Graves' hyperthyroidism. The CDR3 runs from the conserved cysteine through the conserved F or W.

v_call: TRBV29-1
j_call: TRBJ2-7
cdr3_aa: CSVMRGTYEQYF

v_call: TRBV7-2
j_call: TRBJ1-2
cdr3_aa: CASSYRTGKIYGYTF

v_call: TRBV20-1
j_call: TRBJ1-1
cdr3_aa: CSAQNSQTRSEAFF

v_call: TRBV29-1
j_call: TRBJ1-1
cdr3_aa: CSVEDYTEAFF

v_call: TRBV7-9
j_call: TRBJ1-1
cdr3_aa: CASSFRKEYTEAFF

v_call: TRBV6-1
j_call: TRBJ1-2
cdr3_aa: CASSTGPKILGYTF

v_call: TRBV7-2
j_call: TRBJ2-3
cdr3_aa: CASTTQGARFTDTQYF

v_call: TRBV14
j_call: TRBJ2-5
cdr3_aa: CASSLRLAGGRPQETQYF

v_call: TRBV2
j_call: TRBJ1-1
cdr3_aa: CASKMWTGNTEAFF

v_call: TRBV20-1
j_call: TRBJ2-1
cdr3_aa: CSARGDGVNEQFF

v_call: TRBV10-2
j_call: TRBJ1-4
cdr3_aa: CASSERTGPEKLFF

v_call: TRBV11-2
j_call: TRBJ1-6
cdr3_aa: CASSPGGGANSPLHF

v_call: TRBV2
j_call: TRBJ2-1
cdr3_aa: CASSDGLNEQFF

v_call: TRBV29-1
j_call: TRBJ1-1
cdr3_aa: CSVGGRQLTEAFF

v_call: TRBV27
j_call: TRBJ2-3
cdr3_aa: CASSLLGLAGEIDTQYF

v_call: TRBV7-2
j_call: TRBJ2-1
cdr3_aa: CASSLATLRLAGNNEQFF

v_call: TRBV19
j_call: TRBJ2-7
cdr3_aa: CASSYLVEGQNEQYF

v_call: TRBV5-6
j_call: TRBJ2-2
cdr3_aa: CASSSARGRTGELFF

v_call: TRBV6-2/TRBV6-3
j_call: TRBJ1-5
cdr3_aa: CASSARDRGSNQPQHF

v_call: TRBV4-1
j_call: TRBJ1-1
cdr3_aa: CASSSYTSPRAFF

v_call: TRBV12-3/TRBV12-4
j_call: TRBJ1-5
cdr3_aa: CASRPTADSNQPQHF

v_call: TRBV7-9
j_call: TRBJ1-6
cdr3_aa: CASRPTGHNSPLHF

v_call: TRBV28
j_call: TRBJ1-5
cdr3_aa: CASSLVWQPQHF

v_call: TRBV11-3
j_call: TRBJ2-1
cdr3_aa: CASSLDGPNEQFF

v_call: TRBV24-1
j_call: TRBJ2-7
cdr3_aa: CATSDPGRNEQYF

v_call: TRBV3-1
j_call: TRBJ1-1
cdr3_aa: CASSQEEGMNTEAFF

v_call: TRBV28
j_call: TRBJ2-6
cdr3_aa: CASTQGPSSGANVLTF

v_call: TRBV20-1
j_call: TRBJ2-1
cdr3_aa: CGLGGLAGGPEQFF

v_call: TRBV19
j_call: TRBJ2-1
cdr3_aa: CASSKRNNNEQFF

v_call: TRBV12-3/TRBV12-4
j_call: TRBJ2-1
cdr3_aa: CASSLAPRGAGGNEQFF

v_call: TRBV19
j_call: TRBJ2-3
cdr3_aa: CASSRAGTGTYTDTQYF

v_call: TRBV6-5
j_call: TRBJ2-1
cdr3_aa: CASSYGAGGSRDWNEQFF

v_call: TRBV11-2
j_call: TRBJ1-6
cdr3_aa: CASSADRAAMNSPLHF

v_call: TRBV3-1
j_call: TRBJ1-5
cdr3_aa: CASGTDNQPQHF

v_call: TRBV11-2
j_call: TRBJ1-2
cdr3_aa: CASSPRVVYGYTF

v_call: TRBV29-1
j_call: TRBJ1-2
cdr3_aa: CSVDRPAEGALYGYTF

v_call: TRBV5-1
j_call: TRBJ2-7
cdr3_aa: CASSLDSVTYEQYF

v_call: TRBV10-1
j_call: TRBJ2-3
cdr3_aa: CASSGMTSAEGDTQYF

v_call: TRBV30
j_call: TRBJ1-1
cdr3_aa: CAWEQGMNTKAFF